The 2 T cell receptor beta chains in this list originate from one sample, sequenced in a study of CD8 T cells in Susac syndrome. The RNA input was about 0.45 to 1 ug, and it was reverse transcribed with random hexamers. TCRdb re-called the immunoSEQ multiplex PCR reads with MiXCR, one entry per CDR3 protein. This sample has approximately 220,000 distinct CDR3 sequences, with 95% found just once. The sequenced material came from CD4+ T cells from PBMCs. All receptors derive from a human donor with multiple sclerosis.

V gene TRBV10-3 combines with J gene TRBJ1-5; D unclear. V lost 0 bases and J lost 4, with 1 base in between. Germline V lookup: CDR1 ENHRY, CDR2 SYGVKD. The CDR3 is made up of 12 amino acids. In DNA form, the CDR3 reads TGTGCCATCAGTGAGTCGAATCAGCCCCAGCATTTT. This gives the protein CAISESNQPQHF.

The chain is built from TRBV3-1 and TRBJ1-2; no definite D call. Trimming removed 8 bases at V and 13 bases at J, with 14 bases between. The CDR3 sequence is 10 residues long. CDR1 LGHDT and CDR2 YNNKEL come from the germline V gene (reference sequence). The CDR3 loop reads CASGRGAGTF. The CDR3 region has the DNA TGTGCCAGCGGACGGGGTGCCGGCACCTTC.